This TCR beta chain is drawn from a study of STAT5B mutations in CD4+ large granular lymphocyte leukemia. Study details: Among healthy controls, a particular HLA allele went with more CDR3 'QG' motifs.

The survey-level immunoSEQ assay was used. Profiling relied on immunoSEQ multiplex PCR, and the TCRdb table lists in-frame clones only, not all of them. The sample records around 48,000 clones, about 70% being singletons. As concerns this clone: As yet, its antigen is unknown.

CDR3 size: 15 residues. Germline V CDR1 and CDR2: MDHEN, SYDVKM. V dropped 4 bases and J dropped 4 bases, with 15 bases sitting between them. General study points: Compared with healthy controls (2/35), patient top clones favored TRBV06 (8/27).

The sample consisted of CD4+ T cells from blood buffy coats. V gene TRBV28 combines with J gene TRBJ2-3; D possibly uses TRBD1 or TRBD2 (7 bases each). The TCR originated in a human donor in good health. In DNA form, the CDR3 reads TGTGCCAGCAGTTCCCCCCAGGGGGGGGCAGATACGCAGTATTTT. It encodes CASSSPQGGADTQYF.